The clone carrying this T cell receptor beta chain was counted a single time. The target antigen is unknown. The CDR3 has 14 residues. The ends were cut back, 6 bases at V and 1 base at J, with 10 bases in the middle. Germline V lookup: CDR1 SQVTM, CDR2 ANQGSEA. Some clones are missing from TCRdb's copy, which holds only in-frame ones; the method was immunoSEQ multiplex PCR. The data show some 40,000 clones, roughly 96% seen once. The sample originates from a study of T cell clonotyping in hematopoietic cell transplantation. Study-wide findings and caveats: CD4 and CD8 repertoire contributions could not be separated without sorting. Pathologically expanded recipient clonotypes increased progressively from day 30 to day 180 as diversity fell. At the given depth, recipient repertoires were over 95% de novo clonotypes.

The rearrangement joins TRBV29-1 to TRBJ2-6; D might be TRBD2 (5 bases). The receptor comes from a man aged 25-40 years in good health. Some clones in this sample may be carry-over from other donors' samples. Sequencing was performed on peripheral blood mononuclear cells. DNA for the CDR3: TGCAGCGTCAGAGGGTTATCTGGGGCCAACGTCCTGACTTTC. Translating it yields CSVRGLSGANVLTF.